Listed here are 22 T cell receptor beta chains from one sample, sequenced in a study of T cell responses to AZD1222 COVID-19 vaccine. The method was immunoSEQ multiplex PCR; TCRdb's version includes in-frame clones alone and lacks a portion of them. The sample has 110,000 to 150,000 clones, 85% to 90% seen once. The material sequenced was peripheral blood, taken on day 0 of AZD1222 vaccination. These receptors originate from an adult in good health.

This chain connects TRBV18 to TRBJ1-4; 11 nucleotides agree with TRBD1. CDR3 length: 14 amino acids. V shed 4 bases, J shed 7 bases, and the junction held 2 bases outside the gene matches. Germline CDR1 and CDR2: KGHSH and LQKENI. CDR3 sequence reads: CASSQGQGAEKLFF. The CDR3 DNA is TGTGCCAGCTCACAAGGACAGGGGGCTGAAAAACTGTTTTTT. The full variable domain, its missing parts supplied by reference TRBV18 and TRBJ1-4, is NAGVMQNPRHLVRRRGQEARLRCSPMKGHSHVYWYRQLPEEGLKFMVYLQKENIIDESGMPKERFSAEFPKEGPSILRIQQVVRGDSAAYFCASSQGQGAEKLFFGSGTQLSVL.

The chain recombines TRBV7-3 with TRBJ2-3; 8 nucleotides line up with TRBD2. The CDR3 is 15 amino acids. The J segment lost 4 bases and the V segment lost 1 base, leaving 4 bases of the junction unmatched. CDR1 and CDR2 (germline): SGHTA, FQGTGA. CDR3 protein: CASSLIPGGSDTQYF. The CDR3 DNA sequence: TGTGCCAGCAGCTTAATACCGGGAGGGTCAGATACGCAGTATTTT.

The CDR3 DNA follows: TGTGCCAGCAGTTTAGATAGGGTCACTAACTATGGCTACACCTTC. It encodes CASSLDRVTNYGYTF. The chain links TRBV28 to TRBJ1-2; D remains ambiguous. This CDR3 comprises 15 residues. V lost 2 bases and J lost 0, with 10 bases in between. Germline V gives CDR1 MDHEN, CDR2 SYDVKM.

The table lists this clone with a count of one. This chain joins TRBV6-5 and TRBJ2-5, with 10 bases identical to TRBD2. CDR1 is MNHEY and CDR2 is SVGAGI in the germline V gene. With V trimmed by 4 bases and J by 1 base, 0 bases remained unmatched. This CDR3 is built from 14 residues. The CDR3 reads CASSLAGGQETQYF. The DNA of the CDR3 is TGTGCCAGCAGTTTAGCGGGGGGCCAAGAGACCCAGTACTTC.

V usage is TRBV14 and J usage is TRBJ2-2; D perhaps matches TRBD1 (6 bases). The germline V and J ends were trimmed by 4 bases and 1 base, with 10 bases remaining between them. CDR3 length: 15 residues. CDR1 and CDR2 (germline): SGHDN, FVKESK. The CDR3 is CASSRATGNTGELFF. The CDR3 DNA reads as TGTGCCAGCAGCCGAGCGACAGGGAACACCGGGGAGCTGTTTTTT.

The chain carries TRBV19 and TRBJ2-7, with D perhaps TRBD1 or TRBD2 (5 bases each). The germline gives CDR1 LNHDA, CDR2 SQIVND (reference sequence). Between the trimmed V and J ends, which lost 5 bases and 2 bases, there was a span of 13 bases. CDR3 length: 14 residues. Here the CDR3 DNA reads TGTGCCAGTAGTCTGGGGACGCAAGCCTACGAGCAGTACTTC. It specifies CASSLGTQAYEQYF. The full variable domain, its missing parts supplied by reference TRBV19 and TRBJ2-7, is DGGITQSPKYLFRKEGQNVTLSCEQNLNHDAMYWYRQDPGQGLRLIYYSQIVNDFQKGDIAEGYSVSREKKESFPLTVTSAQKNPTAFYLCASSLGTQAYEQYFGPGTRLTVT.

V is TRBV7-9 and J is TRBJ2-2, with a tentative D call TRBD2 (6 bases). Germline CDR1 is SEHNR and CDR2 is FQNEAQ (reference sequence). This CDR3 region has 17 residues. Trimming took 2 bases from V and 1 from J, leaving 14 bases between them. The CDR3 here is CASSLWAGRKNTGELFF. CDR3 in DNA: TGTGCCAGCAGCTTATGGGCGGGGCGAAAGAACACCGGGGAGCTGTTTTTT.

The chain couples TRBV6-1 to TRBJ2-2; 8 bases align to TRBD1. The V gene's germline CDR1 is MNHNS and CDR2 SASEGT. J gave up 3 bases and V 2 bases, and 2 bases lay outside the gene matches. The CDR3 length is 15 residues. This CDR3 reads CASSERTGYTGELFF. CDR3 in DNA: TGTGCCAGCAGTGAAAGGACAGGGTACACCGGGGAGCTGTTTTTT.

This clone turned up a few times. The gene calls are TRBV4-1 and TRBJ1-1; no clear D. The CDR3 is 11 residues long. V dropped 3 bases and J dropped 10 bases, with 9 bases sitting between them. Germline V gives CDR1 MGHRA, CDR2 YSYEKL. CDR3 coding DNA: TGCGCCAGCAGCCACTACACGTTAGCTTTCTTT. It yields the protein CASSHYTLAFF.

The genes are TRBV5-6 and TRBJ1-5; possibly TRBD1 for D (5 bases). V gave up 1 base and J gave up 4 bases, with 15 bases separating them. The CDR3 spans 16 residues. Germline V gene data show CDR1 as SGHDT and CDR2 as YYEEEE. The CDR3 loop is CASSLKGRLLNQPQHF. In nucleotides, the CDR3 is TGTGCCAGCAGCTTGAAGGGACGGCTACTGAATCAGCCCCAGCATTTT.

The rearrangement links TRBV11-3 to TRBJ1-2, with 10 bases matching TRBD1. The CDR3 runs 17 residues. The V segment lost 0 bases and the J segment 6 bases; nucleotides outside the gene matches: 10. Germline V gives CDR1 SGHNT, CDR2 YENEEA. The CDR3 bases are TGTGCCAGCAGCTTAGAAGATGTGGGGACAGGGGTGAATGGCTACACCTTC. Its translation is CASSLEDVGTGVNGYTF.

V usage is TRBV19 and J usage is TRBJ1-5, with a weak D call TRBD1 (5 bases). The CDR3 consists of 16 residues. V was cut by 10 bases and J by 6 bases, with 25 bases left in between. Per germline, CDR1 LNHDA and CDR2 SQIVND (reference sequence). CDR3 amino acids: CATAVETALFGQPQHF. The CDR3 region has the DNA TGTGCCACCGCTGTGGAGACAGCCCTTTTTGGTCAGCCCCAGCATTTT.

The V and J genes are TRBV7-8 and TRBJ1-1; D remains unclear. This CDR3 is built from 13 residues. Germline CDR1 SGHVS, CDR2 FQNEAQ. V was trimmed by 5 bases and J by 6 bases, leaving 13 bases between them. The DNA for the CDR3 is TGTGCCAGCAGCCCAAGGCGGGAAGCTGAAGCTTTCTTT. It codes for CASSPRREAEAFF. The full variable domain, completed using reference TRBV7-8 and TRBJ1-1, is GAGVSQSPRYKVAKRGQDVALRCDPISGHVSLFWYQQALGQGPEFLTYFQNEAQLDKSGLPSDRFFAERPEGSVSTLKIQRTQQEDSAVYLCASSPRREAEAFFGQGTRLTVV.

This clone was observed once. V usage is TRBV25-1 and J usage is TRBJ1-1; 7 bases fit TRBD1. This CDR3 is built from 13 residues. Germline V CDR1 and CDR2: MGHDK, SYGVNS. V lost 6 bases and J lost 4; bases outside the gene matches: 5. The CDR3 region is CASRRQGGTEAFF. CDR3 DNA: TGTGCCAGCAGGCGACAGGGCGGCACTGAAGCTTTCTTT.

As DNA, the CDR3 is TGTGCCAGCAGAGCCGGGACAGGGGGTTCACCCCTCCACTTT. Residues: CASRAGTGGSPLHF. The chain links TRBV6-5 to TRBJ1-6; 11 bases are a match to TRBD1. The CDR3 has 14 residues. The J segment lost 9 bases and the V segment lost 6 bases, leaving 4 bases of the junction unmatched. Germline V gene lookup returns CDR1 MNHEY and CDR2 SVGAGI.

For the CDR3, the DNA is TGTGCCAGCAGCTTAGGAAGCCAGGGTATTGCTAATGAAAAACTGTTTTTT. This translates into CASSLGSQGIANEKLFF. V usage is TRBV7-9 and J usage is TRBJ1-4; weak D call: TRBD1 (5 bases). Germline lookup yields CDR1 SEHNR and CDR2 FQNEAQ (reference sequence). V was shortened by 1 base and J by 3 bases, with 15 bases between the two germline ends. CDR3 length: 17 amino acids.

V usage is TRBV2 and J usage is TRBJ2-3; TRBD2 is a possible D gene (5 bases). The CDR3 runs to 14 residues. Germline loops: CDR1 SNHLY, CDR2 FYNNEI. V was pared by 10 bases and J by 8 bases, with 22 bases between. CDR3 coding DNA: TGTGCCACCACTTCCGTGGCTAGCTCCGGTACGCAGTATTTT. This gives the protein CATTSVASSGTQYF.

This clone was detected once. The chain links TRBV28 to TRBJ1-2; 10 bases map to TRBD1. The CDR3 has 16 residues. V lost 5 bases to trimming and J lost 4 bases; unmatched junction nucleotides: 10. Germline assignment: CDR1 MDHEN and CDR2 SYDVKM. The CDR3 region is CASSTHSGTGAYGYTF. In DNA, the CDR3 is TGTGCCAGCAGTACCCACTCCGGGACAGGGGCCTATGGCTACACCTTC.

To note about this clone: The sample carries other DNA sequences with the same CDR3. The chain combines TRBV18 with TRBJ1-6, with 7 bases aligning to TRBD1. From germline, CDR1 is KGHSH and CDR2 LQKENI. Germline trimming cut 3 bases from V and 7 bases from J; bases unmatched to any gene: 3. The CDR3 covers 14 residues. The CDR3 protein is CASSPTGRNSPLHF. Here the CDR3 DNA reads TGTGCCAGCTCACCGACAGGGAGGAATTCACCCCTCCACTTT.

The chain couples TRBV30 to TRBJ2-1; D is unresolved. Trimming stripped 4 bases from V and 4 bases from J, with 11 bases between. This CDR3 has 13 residues. Germline V gives CDR1 GTSNPN, CDR2 SVGIG (reference sequence). CDR3 residues: CAWTGVIYNEQFF. The CDR3 DNA reads as TGTGCCTGGACAGGCGTTATTTACAATGAGCAGTTCTTC.

V gene TRBV5-1 combines with J gene TRBJ2-5; 7 positions agree with TRBD1. Per the germline V gene, CDR1 is SGHRS and CDR2 is YFSETQ. J gave up 1 base and V 6 bases, and 6 bases lay outside the gene matches. This CDR3 has 14 residues. Written as DNA, the CDR3 is TGCGCCAGCAAGACGAGGGACAGCCAAGAGACCCAGTACTTC. It translates to CASKTRDSQETQYF.

The chain is built from TRBV15 and TRBJ2-1; maybe TRBD1 (6 bases). The CDR3 loop spans 14 amino acids. CDR1 and CDR2 (germline): LNHNV, YYDKDF (reference sequence). V dropped 8 bases and J dropped 7 bases, with 18 bases sitting between them. CDR3 loop: CATEKGWGRNEQFF. CDR3 in DNA: TGTGCCACCGAGAAGGGGTGGGGGCGGAATGAGCAGTTCTTC.